Listed below are T cell receptor beta chains from one sample, sequenced in a study of T cells in Graves' hyperthyroidism and ophthalmopathy. TCRdb itself ran the multiplex PCR reads through MiXCR, one entry per CDR3 protein. The repertoire includes about 600,000 distinct CDR3 sequences, roughly 15% of them detected once, and roughly 3.5% sits in the top ten. Sequenced: blood. The receptor source for this set is a middle-aged woman with Graves' ophthalmopathy. The CDR3 runs from the conserved cysteine through the conserved F or W. The order of the fields is clone size, V gene, J gene, D gene, CDR3 DNA, CDR3 protein. A D gene is named only where the DNA matches it firmly. Clone size is not always given. Where it is, it says once, few, many or a class for expanded clones.

clone size: few; V gene: TRBV7-9; J gene: TRBJ2-1; D gene: TRBD2; CDR3 DNA: TGTGCCAGCAGCCGAGCCCGGAGCGGGGGGGTCTTAAATGAGCAGTTCTTC; CDR3 protein: CASSRARSGGVLNEQFF
clone size: few; V gene: TRBV29-1; J gene: TRBJ1-1; D gene: TRBD1; CDR3 DNA: TGCAGCGCCAAAGGACAGGGTGGACCTAACACTGAAGCTTTCTTT; CDR3 protein: CSAKGQGGPNTEAFF
clone size: many; V gene: TRBV18; J gene: TRBJ1-4; D gene: -; CDR3 DNA: TGTGCCAGCTCACCCCCCTTAGGGGCAGAGGAAAAACTGTTTTTT; CDR3 protein: CASSPPLGAEEKLFF
clone size: few; V gene: TRBV6-1; J gene: TRBJ2-7; D gene: TRBD1; CDR3 DNA: TGTGCCAGCAGGGATGACAGGGGAGGCGACGAGCAGTACTTC; CDR3 protein: CASRDDRGGDEQYF
clone size: many; V gene: TRBV20-1; J gene: TRBJ2-1; D gene: -; CDR3 DNA: TGCAGTGCTAGACACTCCACAGGTAGCCCGGCCTACAATGAGCAGTTCTTC; CDR3 protein: CSARHSTGSPAYNEQFF
clone size: many; V gene: TRBV5-1; J gene: TRBJ2-2; D gene: TRBD1; CDR3 DNA: TGCGCCAGCAGCCCAGACAGGGGGTTCACCGGGGAGCTGTTTTTT; CDR3 protein: CASSPDRGFTGELFF
clone size: few; V gene: TRBV20-1; J gene: TRBJ2-6; D gene: -; CDR3 DNA: TGCAGTGCCGAGGGGCCCTCTGGGGCCAACGTCCTGACTTTC; CDR3 protein: CSAEGPSGANVLTF
clone size: many; V gene: TRBV20-1; J gene: TRBJ2-1; D gene: TRBD2; CDR3 DNA: TGCAGTGCTAGAATCCTAGCGGGGGGCGCTTACGAGCAGTTCTTC; CDR3 protein: CSARILAGGAYEQFF
clone size: few; V gene: TRBV6-1; J gene: TRBJ2-4; D gene: -; CDR3 DNA: TGTGCCAGCAGTGAAAAGGAATGGGGGCGGACTGACAAAAACATTCAGTACTTC; CDR3 protein: CASSEKEWGRTDKNIQYF
clone size: -; V gene: TRBV7-9; J gene: TRBJ2-1; D gene: TRBD2; CDR3 DNA: TGTGCCAGCAGCTTAAGGGGCGGGAGTGGGAATGAGCAGTTCTTC; CDR3 protein: CASSLRGGSGNEQFF
clone size: many; V gene: TRBV11-2; J gene: TRBJ2-4; D gene: TRBD1; CDR3 DNA: TGTGCCAGCAGCCAGGGGGCTCAGGAAAACATTCAGTACTTC; CDR3 protein: CASSQGAQENIQYF
clone size: many; V gene: TRBV28; J gene: TRBJ1-4; D gene: -; CDR3 DNA: TGTGCCAGCAGTTTCCCTAGTAGGAATGAAAAACTGTTTTTT; CDR3 protein: CASSFPSRNEKLFF
clone size: many; V gene: TRBV11-2; J gene: TRBJ2-7; D gene: -; CDR3 DNA: TGTGCCAGCAGTCTCGGGAGCTACTACGAGCAGTACTTC; CDR3 protein: CASSLGSYYEQYF
clone size: many; V gene: TRBV5-6; J gene: TRBJ1-1; D gene: -; CDR3 DNA: TGTGCCAGCAGCCGCACCGGGACATTAAGTGAAGCTTTCTTT; CDR3 protein: CASSRTGTLSEAFF
clone size: -; V gene: TRBV19; J gene: TRBJ2-1; D gene: TRBD2; CDR3 DNA: TGTGCCAGTAGTATAGGAAGCCCAGGACTAGCGGGGGGCCCCTACAATGAGCAGTTCTTC; CDR3 protein: CASSIGSPGLAGGPYNEQFF
clone size: many; V gene: TRBV20-1; J gene: TRBJ1-2; D gene: -; CDR3 DNA: TGCAGTGCCCCTCGGGGGAGTTATGGCTACACCTTC; CDR3 protein: CSAPRGSYGYTF
clone size: -; V gene: TRBV12-5; J gene: TRBJ2-5; D gene: -; CDR3 DNA: TGTGCTAGTGGCCCCAGCATTCAAGAGACCCAGTACTTC; CDR3 protein: CASGPSIQETQYF
clone size: few; V gene: TRBV10-1; J gene: TRBJ2-1; D gene: TRBD2; CDR3 DNA: TGCGCCAGCAGTGACGGGACTAGCTTCGGCAATGAGCAGTTCTTC; CDR3 protein: CASSDGTSFGNEQFF
clone size: -; V gene: TRBV4-1; J gene: TRBJ1-2; D gene: TRBD1; CDR3 DNA: TGCGCCAGCAGCCAAGATGGCCCCGGACAGGGTTATGGCTACACCTTC; CDR3 protein: CASSQDGPGQGYGYTF
clone size: many; V gene: TRBV7-3; J gene: TRBJ2-1; D gene: -; CDR3 DNA: TGTGCCAGCAGCTTAGTGCCACGAGGGGGTCCAACCCACAATGAGCAGTTCTTC; CDR3 protein: CASSLVPRGGPTHNEQFF
clone size: many; V gene: TRBV7-9; J gene: TRBJ2-3; D gene: TRBD2; CDR3 DNA: TGTGCCAGCAGCCCAGCGCCTAGCGGGGGAGCAGATACGCAGTATTTT; CDR3 protein: CASSPAPSGGADTQYF
clone size: many; V gene: TRBV3-1; J gene: TRBJ2-1; D gene: TRBD2; CDR3 DNA: TGTGCCAGCAGCCAAGGTACCCTAGCGGGAGGTCGGGGTGAGCAGTTCTTC; CDR3 protein: CASSQGTLAGGRGEQFF
clone size: many; V gene: TRBV13; J gene: TRBJ2-7; D gene: -; CDR3 DNA: TGTGCCAGCAAGCTTCGGACCAACTCCTACGAGCAGTACTTC; CDR3 protein: CASKLRTNSYEQYF
clone size: many; V gene: TRBV12-3/TRBV12-4; J gene: TRBJ2-3; D gene: TRBD1; CDR3 DNA: TGTGCCAGCAGTACAGGGGCCCCCGCTGATACGCAGTATTTT; CDR3 protein: CASSTGAPADTQYF
clone size: many; V gene: TRBV27; J gene: TRBJ2-2; D gene: -; CDR3 DNA: TGTGCCAGCAGTCTAGGGGGACGAAATGGCGGGGAGCTGTTTTTT; CDR3 protein: CASSLGGRNGGELFF
clone size: few; V gene: TRBV11-1; J gene: TRBJ2-4; D gene: -; CDR3 DNA: TGTGCCAGCAGCTTAGTTGCCCAGGATTTAGCCAAAAACATTCAGTACTTC; CDR3 protein: CASSLVAQDLAKNIQYF
clone size: many; V gene: TRBV27; J gene: TRBJ1-1; D gene: -; CDR3 DNA: TGTGCCAGCAGTTCGGAACGGGACTGGAACACTGAAGCTTTCTTT; CDR3 protein: CASSSERDWNTEAFF
clone size: -; V gene: TRBV6-2/TRBV6-3; J gene: TRBJ1-3; D gene: -; CDR3 DNA: TGTGCCAGCAGTTATAGGCGTGGAAACACCATATATTTT; CDR3 protein: CASSYRRGNTIYF
clone size: many; V gene: TRBV6-2/TRBV6-3; J gene: TRBJ2-3; D gene: TRBD2; CDR3 DNA: TGTGCCAGCAGTGTAGCGGGGGAGGCAGATACGCAGTATTTT; CDR3 protein: CASSVAGEADTQYF
clone size: many; V gene: TRBV6-1; J gene: TRBJ2-5; D gene: TRBD2; CDR3 DNA: TGTGCCAGCAGTGAAGCGCTGACTAGCGGGGGGGTTCGAGAGACCCAGTACTTC; CDR3 protein: CASSEALTSGGVRETQYF
clone size: many; V gene: TRBV5-1; J gene: TRBJ2-7; D gene: -; CDR3 DNA: TGCGCCAGCAGCCCGACAGAGAGCTTATACGAGCAGTACTTC; CDR3 protein: CASSPTESLYEQYF
clone size: -; V gene: TRBV20-1; J gene: TRBJ2-1; D gene: -; CDR3 DNA: TGCAGTGCTCGGGGTCCCCCCTACAATGAGCAGTTCTTC; CDR3 protein: CSARGPPYNEQFF
clone size: many; V gene: TRBV20-1; J gene: TRBJ2-7; D gene: TRBD2; CDR3 DNA: TGCAGTGGTAGTAGCGGGTCCTACGAGCAGTACTTC; CDR3 protein: CSGSSGSYEQYF
clone size: many; V gene: TRBV5-1; J gene: TRBJ2-1; D gene: TRBD1; CDR3 DNA: TGCGCCAGCAGCGGTACAGGGGGCGACTACAATGAGCAGTTCTTC; CDR3 protein: CASSGTGGDYNEQFF
clone size: many; V gene: TRBV30; J gene: TRBJ1-2; D gene: -; CDR3 DNA: TGTGCCTGGAGTAGGGGGACTGAATATGGCTACACCTTC; CDR3 protein: CAWSRGTEYGYTF
clone size: -; V gene: TRBV9; J gene: TRBJ2-3; D gene: -; CDR3 DNA: TGTGCCAGCAGCGCCCAAGCTCCGGGACCTACCACAGATACGCAGTATTTT; CDR3 protein: CASSAQAPGPTTDTQYF
clone size: many; V gene: TRBV28; J gene: TRBJ2-5; D gene: TRBD1; CDR3 DNA: TGTGCCAGCACTGACACTAGAACAGGGGCGGGAGAGACCCAGTACTTC; CDR3 protein: CASTDTRTGAGETQYF
clone size: -; V gene: TRBV20-1; J gene: TRBJ2-5; D gene: TRBD2; CDR3 DNA: TGCAGTGCTAGAGAGGCTAGCGGGGGAATAGGAGAGACCCAGTACTTC; CDR3 protein: CSAREASGGIGETQYF
clone size: many; V gene: TRBV24-1; J gene: TRBJ2-3; D gene: -; CDR3 DNA: TGTGCCACCAGTGTATTCCCGGAGGATACGCAGTATTTT; CDR3 protein: CATSVFPEDTQYF